This TCR beta chain is from a study of T cell repertoires in cytomegalovirus infection. Overall study context: Through public TCR beta signatures, both CMV infection and matching HLA type were indicated.

Study outcomes and limitations: Clonotype analysis showed dominance of the ex vivo response by HLA-C-restricted CMV-specific TCR beta clonotypes. Carriage of CMV together with the relevant HLA was identifiable through cumulative public TCR beta family frequency.

TCRdb redid the calling of the reads with MiXCR, one entry per CDR3 protein. The repertoire holds around 450,000 distinct CDR3 sequences, around 11% seen once, with more than 8.5% in the top ten. The V gene's germline CDR1 is MNHEY and CDR2 SVGAGI. Trimming took 6 bases from V and 8 from J, leaving 10 bases between them. The CDR3 is 11 residues long. This clonotype was detected only a few times. The antigen is not known. V and J are TRBV6-5 and TRBJ1-2; D uncertain. Sequenced: PBMCs. The receptor was isolated from a human donor in good health (CMV status not recorded). Some clones in this sample may be carry-over from other donors' samples. This CDR3 is CASRRLEGYTF. The CDR3 DNA reads TGTGCCAGCAGAAGGCTCGAAGGCTACACCTTC.